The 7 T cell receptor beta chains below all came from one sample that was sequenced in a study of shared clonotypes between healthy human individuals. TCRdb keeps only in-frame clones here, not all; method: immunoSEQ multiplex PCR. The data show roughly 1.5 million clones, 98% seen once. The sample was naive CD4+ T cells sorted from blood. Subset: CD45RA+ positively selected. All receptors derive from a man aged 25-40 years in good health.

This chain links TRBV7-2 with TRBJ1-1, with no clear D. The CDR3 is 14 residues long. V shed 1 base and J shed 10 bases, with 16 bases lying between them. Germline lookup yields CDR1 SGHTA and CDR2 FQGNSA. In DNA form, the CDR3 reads TGTGCCAGCAGCTTAGTCGGAGACGCCACGGGAGCTTTCTTT. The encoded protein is CASSLVGDATGAFF.

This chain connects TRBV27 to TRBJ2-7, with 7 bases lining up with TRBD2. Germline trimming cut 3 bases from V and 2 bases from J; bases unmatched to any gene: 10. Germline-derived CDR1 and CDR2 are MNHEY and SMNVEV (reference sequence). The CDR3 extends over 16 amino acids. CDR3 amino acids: CASSLVRLAYPYEQYF. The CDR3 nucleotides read TGTGCCAGCAGTTTGGTCCGACTAGCTTATCCCTACGAGCAGTACTTC.

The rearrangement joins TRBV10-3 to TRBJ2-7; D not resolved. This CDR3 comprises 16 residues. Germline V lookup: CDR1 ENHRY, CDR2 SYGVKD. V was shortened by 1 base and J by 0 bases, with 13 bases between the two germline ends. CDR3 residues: CAISEYQESSSYEQYF. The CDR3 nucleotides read TGTGCCATCAGTGAGTATCAGGAATCCAGCTCCTACGAGCAGTACTTC.

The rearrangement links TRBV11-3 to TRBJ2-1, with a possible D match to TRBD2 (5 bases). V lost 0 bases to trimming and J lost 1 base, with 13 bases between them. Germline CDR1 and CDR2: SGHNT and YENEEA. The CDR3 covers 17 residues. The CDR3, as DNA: TGTGCCAGCAGCTTAGATCACGCGGGTACATCCTACAATGAGCAGTTCTTC. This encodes CASSLDHAGTSYNEQFF. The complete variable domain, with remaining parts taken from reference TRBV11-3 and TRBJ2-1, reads EAGVVQSPRYKIIEKKQPVAFWCNPISGHNTLYWYLQNLGQGPELLIRYENEEAVDDSQLPKDRFSAERLKGVDSTLKIQPAELGDSAVYLCASSLDHAGTSYNEQFFGPGTRLTVL.

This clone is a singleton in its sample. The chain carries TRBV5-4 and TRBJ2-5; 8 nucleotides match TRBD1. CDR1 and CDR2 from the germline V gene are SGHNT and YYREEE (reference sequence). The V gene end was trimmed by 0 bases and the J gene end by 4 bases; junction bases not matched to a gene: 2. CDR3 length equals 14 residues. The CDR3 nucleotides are TGTGCCAGCAGCTTGGGCGGACAGGGAGAGACCCAGTACTTC. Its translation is CASSLGGQGETQYF.

The CDR3 nucleotides are TGTGCCAGCTCACGTGGGACAGCCAATGAGCAGTTCTTC. Translated: CASSRGTANEQFF. The genes are TRBV18 and TRBJ2-1; 7 bases map to TRBD1. V lost 4 bases and J lost 6; bases outside the gene matches: 3. Germline assignment: CDR1 KGHSH and CDR2 LQKENI. The CDR3 is 13 amino acids.

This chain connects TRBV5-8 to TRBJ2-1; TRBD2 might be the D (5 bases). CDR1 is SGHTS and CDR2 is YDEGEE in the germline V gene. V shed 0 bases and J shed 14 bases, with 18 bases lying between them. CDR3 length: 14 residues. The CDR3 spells CASSLADIGISKFF. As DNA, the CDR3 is TGTGCCAGCAGCTTGGCCGATATCGGGATCTCAAAGTTCTTC. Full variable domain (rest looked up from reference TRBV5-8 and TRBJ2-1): EAGVTQSPTHLIKTRGQQATLRCSPISGHTSVYWYQQALGLGLQFLLWYDEGEERNRGNFPPRFSGRQFPNYSSELNVNALELEDSALYLCASSLADIGISKFFGPGTRLTVL.